A selection of T cell receptor beta chains follows, all from one sample in a study of blood T cell repertoires in COVID-19. The repertoire was sequenced with immunoSEQ multiplex PCR; TCRdb's copy has only in-frame clones and lacks some. The sample contains 150,000 or so clones, 85% to 90% of which appear only once. The specimen was PBMCs or T cells enriched from blood (not recorded which). The receptors were gathered from a woman aged 45-65 years who had recovered from COVID-19. The CDR3 runs from the conserved cysteine through the conserved F or W. The D gene is left open where the match is weak. Clone sizes are given selectively: once, few, many, or a class where the clone is expanded.

d_gene: TRBD1
abundance: NA
j_gene: TRBJ2-7
len: 13
v_gene: TRBV7-2
CDR3aa: CASSRTGVYEQYF
CDR3nt: TGTGCCAGCAGCCGGACAGGGGTCTACGAGCAGTACTTC

d_gene: NA
abundance: NA
j_gene: TRBJ2-7
len: 14
v_gene: TRBV5-4
CDR3aa: CASSLRTGSYEQYF
CDR3nt: TGTGCCAGCAGCTTGAGGACGGGATCCTACGAGCAGTACTTC

d_gene: NA
abundance: NA
j_gene: TRBJ2-5
len: 13
v_gene: TRBV7-3
CDR3aa: CASSLTRWETQYF
CDR3nt: TGTGCCAGCAGCTTAACTCGGTGGGAGACCCAGTACTTC

d_gene: TRBD2
abundance: NA
j_gene: TRBJ2-5
len: 16
v_gene: TRBV13
CDR3aa: CASSLASGGAQETQYF
CDR3nt: TGTGCCAGCAGCTTAGCTAGCGGGGGGGCCCAAGAGACCCAGTACTTC

d_gene: NA
abundance: NA
j_gene: TRBJ1-2
len: 15
v_gene: TRBV10-3
CDR3aa: CAISEDPRGGYGYTF
CDR3nt: TGTGCCATCAGTGAGGATCCCCGGGGAGGGTATGGCTACACCTTC

d_gene: NA
abundance: NA
j_gene: TRBJ1-5
len: 16
v_gene: TRBV21-1
CDR3aa: CASSIRRDRESQPQHF
CDR3nt: TGTGCCAGCAGCATAAGGAGGGACAGGGAGTCACAGCCCCAGCATTTT

d_gene: NA
abundance: NA
j_gene: TRBJ2-7
len: 12
v_gene: TRBV6-1
CDR3aa: CASSEPEYEQYF
CDR3nt: TGTGCCAGCAGTGAACCCGAGTACGAGCAGTACTTC

d_gene: NA
abundance: once
j_gene: TRBJ2-3
len: 14
v_gene: TRBV27
CDR3aa: CASSIRQLRDTQYF
CDR3nt: TGTGCCAGCAGTATCCGACAGTTACGAGATACGCAGTATTTT

d_gene: NA
abundance: NA
j_gene: TRBJ1-1
len: 16
v_gene: TRBV11-2
CDR3aa: CASSPDGGGRGTEAFF
CDR3nt: TGTGCCAGCAGCCCTGATGGCGGGGGCCGAGGCACTGAAGCTTTCTTT

d_gene: TRBD2
abundance: NA
j_gene: TRBJ2-5
len: 16
v_gene: TRBV7-9
CDR3aa: CASSLTSGGQGETQYF
CDR3nt: TGTGCCAGCAGCTTAACTAGCGGGGGCCAGGGTGAGACCCAGTACTTC

d_gene: NA
abundance: once
j_gene: TRBJ1-2
len: 10
v_gene: TRBV29-1
CDR3aa: CSVGGNGYTF
CDR3nt: TGCAGCGTTGGAGGGAATGGCTACACCTTC

d_gene: TRBD1
abundance: NA
j_gene: TRBJ2-2
len: 14
v_gene: TRBV7-2
CDR3aa: CASSPGGRAGELFF
CDR3nt: TGTGCCAGCAGCCCAGGGGGCCGGGCCGGGGAGCTGTTTTTT

d_gene: NA
abundance: NA
j_gene: TRBJ2-1
len: 16
v_gene: TRBV12-5
CDR3aa: CASGLFAGTKNNEQFF
CDR3nt: TGTGCTAGTGGTTTGTTCGCCGGGACAAAAAACAATGAGCAGTTCTTC

d_gene: NA
abundance: NA
j_gene: TRBJ1-2
len: 15
v_gene: TRBV19
CDR3aa: CASSINDFGNYGYTF
CDR3nt: TGTGCCAGTAGTATAAACGACTTCGGTAACTATGGCTACACCTTC

d_gene: TRBD1
abundance: NA
j_gene: TRBJ2-1
len: 15
v_gene: TRBV5-1
CDR3aa: CASSLGQGGGYEQFF
CDR3nt: TGCGCCAGCAGCTTGGGACAGGGGGGAGGTTATGAGCAGTTCTTC

d_gene: TRBD1
abundance: NA
j_gene: TRBJ2-6
len: 15
v_gene: TRBV29-1
CDR3aa: CSVSAGGGGANVLTF
CDR3nt: TGCAGCGTTTCCGCAGGGGGCGGTGGGGCCAACGTCCTGACTTTC

d_gene: TRBD1
abundance: NA
j_gene: TRBJ1-6
len: 15
v_gene: TRBV5-5
CDR3aa: CASSTLQGISSPLHF
CDR3nt: TGTGCCAGCAGCACCCTACAGGGGATCTCCTCACCCCTCCACTTT

d_gene: NA
abundance: NA
j_gene: TRBJ2-7
len: 11
v_gene: TRBV2
CDR3aa: CASRLAPEQYF
CDR3nt: TGTGCCAGCAGACTAGCACCCGAGCAGTACTTC

d_gene: NA
abundance: NA
j_gene: TRBJ1-2
len: 16
v_gene: TRBV21-1
CDR3aa: CASSSPSGRGSYGYTF
CDR3nt: TGTGCCAGCAGCTCGCCCTCAGGCCGGGGGTCTTATGGCTACACCTTC

d_gene: NA
abundance: NA
j_gene: TRBJ1-2
len: 14
v_gene: TRBV24-1
CDR3aa: CATSDLRAGDGYTF
CDR3nt: TGTGCCACCAGTGATTTGCGGGCAGGGGACGGCTACACCTTC

d_gene: NA
abundance: NA
j_gene: TRBJ1-2
len: 13
v_gene: TRBV29-1
CDR3aa: CSVGPAGIGGYTF
CDR3nt: TGCAGCGTTGGCCCCGCAGGGATAGGGGGCTACACCTTC

d_gene: NA
abundance: NA
j_gene: TRBJ2-1
len: 15
v_gene: TRBV6-5
CDR3aa: CASRDSLLSYNEQFF
CDR3nt: TGTGCCAGCAGAGATAGCCTCCTCTCCTACAATGAGCAGTTCTTC

d_gene: NA
abundance: NA
j_gene: TRBJ2-7
len: 13
v_gene: TRBV5-1
CDR3aa: CASSPLRGYEQYF
CDR3nt: TGCGCCAGCAGCCCCCTCAGGGGATACGAGCAGTACTTC

d_gene: NA
abundance: NA
j_gene: TRBJ1-3
len: 16
v_gene: TRBV9
CDR3aa: CASSVAGQFSGNTIYF
CDR3nt: TGTGCCAGCAGCGTAGCAGGACAATTCTCTGGAAACACCATATATTTT

d_gene: TRBD1
abundance: NA
j_gene: TRBJ2-2
len: 14
v_gene: TRBV6-5
CDR3aa: CASSLGQSTGELFF
CDR3nt: TGTGCCAGCAGTTTGGGACAGTCGACCGGGGAGCTGTTTTTT

d_gene: NA
abundance: few
j_gene: TRBJ1-5
len: 12
v_gene: TRBV27
CDR3aa: CASSRDNQPQHF
CDR3nt: TGTGCCAGCAGTCGAGACAATCAGCCCCAGCATTTT

d_gene: TRBD1
abundance: once
j_gene: TRBJ1-1
len: 15
v_gene: TRBV27
CDR3aa: CASSPWDSLNTEAFF
CDR3nt: TGTGCCAGCAGTCCGTGGGACAGTCTGAACACTGAAGCTTTCTTT

d_gene: NA
abundance: NA
j_gene: TRBJ1-3
len: 15
v_gene: TRBV7-8
CDR3aa: CASSSGERLPNTIYF
CDR3nt: TGTGCCAGCAGCTCCGGGGAGCGGCTGCCAAACACCATATATTTT

d_gene: NA
abundance: once
j_gene: TRBJ1-2
len: 15
v_gene: TRBV5-1
CDR3aa: CASSLAADSNYGYTF
CDR3nt: TGCGCCAGCAGCTTGGCCGCCGACAGCAACTATGGCTACACCTTC

d_gene: TRBD2
abundance: NA
j_gene: TRBJ2-3
len: 17
v_gene: TRBV27
CDR3aa: CASIPGLAGPSTDTQYF
CDR3nt: TGTGCCAGCATCCCGGGACTAGCGGGGCCCAGCACAGATACGCAGTATTTT

d_gene: TRBD1
abundance: NA
j_gene: TRBJ1-1
len: 14
v_gene: TRBV6-5
CDR3aa: CASSPGQGGTEAFF
CDR3nt: TGTGCCAGCAGTCCGGGACAGGGAGGGACTGAAGCTTTCTTT

d_gene: NA
abundance: NA
j_gene: TRBJ2-7
len: 14
v_gene: TRBV5-6
CDR3aa: CASSPRGGGYEQYF
CDR3nt: TGTGCCAGCAGCCCCCGCGGGGGCGGATACGAGCAGTACTTC